This TCR beta chain was recorded in a study of cytomegalovirus exposure and HLA in healthy donors. Study information: Previous work identified 90 million to 130 million unique TCR beta sequences from 150 million to 200 million T cells.

The germline V gene has CDR1 GTSNPN and CDR2 SVGIG (reference sequence). V was shortened by 2 bases and J by 0 bases, with 8 bases between the two germline ends. The CDR3 has 14 amino acids. Primers for the PCR totalled 60 Vbeta and 13 Jbeta. Generated by immunoSEQ multiplex PCR, the TCRdb table keeps only in-frame clones and is missing some. The table lists about 110,000 clones, approximately 79% of them singletons. Sequencing was done on a sample of PBMCs. J is TRBJ2-1 and V is TRBV30; perhaps TRBD1 as D (5 bases). This receptor was identified in a woman aged 40 to 55 in good health and CMV-seropositive. DNA of the CDR3: TGTGCCTGGAGTTCTAGGGGCTCCTACAATGAGCAGTTCTTC. Its translation is CAWSSRGSYNEQFF.